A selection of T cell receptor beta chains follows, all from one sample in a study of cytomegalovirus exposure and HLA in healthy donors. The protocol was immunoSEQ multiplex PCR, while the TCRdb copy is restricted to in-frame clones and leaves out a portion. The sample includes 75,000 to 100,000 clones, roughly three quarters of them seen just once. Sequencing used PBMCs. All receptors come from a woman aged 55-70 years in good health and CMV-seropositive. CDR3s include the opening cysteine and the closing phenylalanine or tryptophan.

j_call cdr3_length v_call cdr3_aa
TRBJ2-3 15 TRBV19 CASSQLAGGMDTQYF
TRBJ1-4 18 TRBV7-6 CASSASRIKIATNEKLFF
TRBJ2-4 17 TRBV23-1 CASSQCNDREAKNIQYF
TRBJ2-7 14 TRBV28 CASGLAGGIYEQYF
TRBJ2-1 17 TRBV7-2 CASSLPAGTSGDNEQFF
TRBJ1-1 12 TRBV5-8 CASSSRQGRAFF
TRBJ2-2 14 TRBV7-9 CASSVSGIGGELFF
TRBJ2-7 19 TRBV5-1 CASSLVRQGAVPHSYEQYF
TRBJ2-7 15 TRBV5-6 CASRSSQREFHEQYF
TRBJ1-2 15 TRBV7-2 CASSDPGTGDIGYTF
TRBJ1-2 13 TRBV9 CASSARTGSGYTF
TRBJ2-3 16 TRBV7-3 CASSLGGRGAGDTQYF
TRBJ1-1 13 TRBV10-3 CAISPTMNTEAFF
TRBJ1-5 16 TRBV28 CASSSPLTGGGRPQHF
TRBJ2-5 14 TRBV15 CATSRIGVQETQYF
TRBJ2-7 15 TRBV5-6 CASRQGLAGVAEQYF
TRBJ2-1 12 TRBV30 CAWSRQNNEQFF
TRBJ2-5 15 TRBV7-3 CASSLTPSRGETQYF
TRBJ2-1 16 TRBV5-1 CASSHRLAGGYNEQFF
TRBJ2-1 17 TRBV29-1 CSVVTGGASGQFNEQFF
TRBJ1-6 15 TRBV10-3 CAISEGTAYNSPLHF
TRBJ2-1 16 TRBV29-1 CSVGPGTGVGYNEQFF
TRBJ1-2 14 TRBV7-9 CAGSRLTGDYGYTF
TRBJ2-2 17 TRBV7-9 CASSYPHISRGTGELFF
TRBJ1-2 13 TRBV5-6 CASSLAVPRGYTF
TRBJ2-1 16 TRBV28 CASSLMREALRNEQFF
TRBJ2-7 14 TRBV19 CASTAGSGAYEQYF
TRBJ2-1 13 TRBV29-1 CSVGIAGGWEQFF
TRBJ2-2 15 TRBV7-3 CASSLVSGSSGELFF
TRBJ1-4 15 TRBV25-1 CASSDPGQGAEKLFF
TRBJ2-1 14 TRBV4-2 CASSQDRDSNEQFF
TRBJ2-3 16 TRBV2 CASKRTGQGTTDTQYF
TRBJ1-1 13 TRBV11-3 CASSLNSLTEAFF
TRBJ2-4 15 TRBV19 CASSLAGGLGNIQYF
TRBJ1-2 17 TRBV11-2 CASSFGHFGQATVGYTF
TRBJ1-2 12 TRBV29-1 CSIFSGDYGYTF
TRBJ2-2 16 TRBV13 CASSLTGGANTGELFF
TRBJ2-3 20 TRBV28 CASSSLHAWASGKRTDTQYF
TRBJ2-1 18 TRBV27 CASSLRLAGGGGHNEQFF
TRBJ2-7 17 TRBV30 CAWSVLRGTGSSYEQYF
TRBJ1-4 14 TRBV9 CASSAAQGNEKLFF
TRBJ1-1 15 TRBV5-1 CASSFRTFLNTEAFF
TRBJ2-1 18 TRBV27 CASSGLDPLASPLNEQFF
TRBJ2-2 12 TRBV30 CAWGQGTGELFF
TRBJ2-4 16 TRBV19 CASTTSGRAFYGVQYF
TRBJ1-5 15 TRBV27 CASSLEGAGNQPQHF
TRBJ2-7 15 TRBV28 CASSPWTGKVYEQYF
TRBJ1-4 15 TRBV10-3 CAISESKDRAEKLFF
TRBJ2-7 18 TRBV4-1 CASSQGGWSSGGSYEQYF
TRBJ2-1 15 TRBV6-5 CASRPGLAGVYEQFF
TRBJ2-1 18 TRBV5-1 CASSRGTSGRKAIDEQFF
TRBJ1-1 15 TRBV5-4 CASSLGQPMNTEAFF
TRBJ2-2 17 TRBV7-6 CASSLAGGGVNTGELFF
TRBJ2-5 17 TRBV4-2 CASSQVGSGRVQETQYF